The following is a TCR beta chain sequence with its context. The target antigen is unknown. CDR1 is MNHNS, CDR2 SASEGT, per germline. Trimming cost V 7 bases and J 10 bases; bases outside gene matches: 7. This CDR3 is built from 13 residues. TCRdb fed the 5' RACE reads into MiXCR, producing one record per CDR3 protein. In the table there are about 350,000 distinct CDR3 sequences, roughly 20% of which are singletons. The sample originates from a study of CD8 T cells in ankylosing spondylitis. Overall study results and limits: Disease-linked clones reportedly concentrated significantly in matched ankylosing spondylitis synovial fluid. In synovial fluid and blood from reactive arthritis, some motif variants were previously reported. A motif in TCR beta, a set of about eight highly homologous variants, appeared characteristic of ankylosing spondylitis blood.

The clonotype originates from a male donor with ankylosing spondylitis or in good health (not recorded which). Specimen: blood, either unsorted or a sorted T cell fraction (not recorded which). The gene calls are TRBV6-1 and TRBJ1-6, with 7 bases fitting TRBD1. The CDR3 region has the DNA TGTGCCAGCAAAGACAGGGTTGGGTCACCCCTCCACTTT. Encoded protein: CASKDRVGSPLHF.